The 2 T cell receptor beta chains in this list originate from one sample, sequenced in a study of T-cell memory formation after mild COVID-19. TCRdb re-called the 5' RACE reads with MiXCR, one entry per CDR3 protein. The data contain roughly 500,000 distinct CDR3 sequences, about a fifth of them seen just once; the ten biggest clones take up about 12%. Specimen: PBMCs or a T cell subset sorted from them (not recorded which). These receptors all stem from an adult woman who had mild COVID-19 (a few samples of this study predate the infection). Cell type and time point are not known.

The chain combines TRBV3-1 with TRBJ2-7, with 9 bases that match TRBD1. Germline CDR1 and CDR2: LGHDT and YNNKEL (reference sequence). V lost 3 bases, J lost 5 bases, and 8 bases stayed unmatched. CDR3 size: 15 residues. CDR3 DNA sequence: TGTGCCAGCAGCCACCCCGGGACAGGGAACCACGAGCAGTACTTC. It translates to CASSHPGTGNHEQYF.

V usage is TRBV20-1 and J usage is TRBJ2-7; 13 positions match TRBD2. The CDR3 length is 15 residues. The V gene end was trimmed by 5 bases and the J gene end by 2 bases; junction bases not matched to a gene: 6. CDR1 is DFQATT, CDR2 SNEGSKA, per germline (reference sequence). The CDR3 protein is CSAGGLAGVAYEQYF. The DNA of the CDR3 is TGCAGTGCTGGAGGACTAGCGGGAGTTGCCTACGAGCAGTACTTC.